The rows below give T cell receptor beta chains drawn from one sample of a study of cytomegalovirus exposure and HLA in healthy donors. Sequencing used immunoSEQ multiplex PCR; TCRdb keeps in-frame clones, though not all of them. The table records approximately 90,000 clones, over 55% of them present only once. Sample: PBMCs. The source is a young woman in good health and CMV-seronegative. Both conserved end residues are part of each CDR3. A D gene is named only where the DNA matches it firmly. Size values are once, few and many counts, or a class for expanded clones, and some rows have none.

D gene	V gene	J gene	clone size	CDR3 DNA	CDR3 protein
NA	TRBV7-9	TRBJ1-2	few	TGTGCCAGCAGCTTTGGCGGCTCCTATGGCTACACCTTC	CASSFGGSYGYTF
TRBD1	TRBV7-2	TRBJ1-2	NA	TGTGCCAGCAGCTTATCCCATCAGGGGGCACGATCCTATGGCTACACCTTC	CASSLSHQGARSYGYTF
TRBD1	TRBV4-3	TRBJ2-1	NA	TGCGCCAGCAGCCAAGATGCCAGGGGGAATGAGCAGTTCTTC	CASSQDARGNEQFF
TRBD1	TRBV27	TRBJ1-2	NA	TGTGCCAGCAGCCGATACAGGGGTGGTGGCTACACCTTC	CASSRYRGGGYTF
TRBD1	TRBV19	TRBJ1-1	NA	TGTGCCACCCGACAGGGGCTGGGGGACACTGAAGCTTTCTTT	CATRQGLGDTEAFF
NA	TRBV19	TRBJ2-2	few	TGTGCCAGTAGTATCCGAACAGGGTTGTCCACCGGGGAGCTGTTTTTT	CASSIRTGLSTGELFF
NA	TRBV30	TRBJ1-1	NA	TGTGCCTGGAGTGTGGGTCGAGGGACTGAAGCTTTCTTT	CAWSVGRGTEAFF
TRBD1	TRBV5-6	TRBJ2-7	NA	TGTGCCAGCACCTCGCAACGACAGGGGGCGAGCGAGCAGTACTTC	CASTSQRQGASEQYF
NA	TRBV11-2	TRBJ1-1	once	TGTGCCAGCAGCCGAACAGGGTTCGAAGCTTTCTTT	CASSRTGFEAFF
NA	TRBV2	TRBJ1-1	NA	TGTGCCAGCAGTCTTAGTTGGGGCAACACTGAAGCTTTCTTT	CASSLSWGNTEAFF
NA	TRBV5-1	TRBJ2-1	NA	TGCGCCAGCAGCTTGGGGACCTGGCGGGGTCCCTACAATGAGCAGTTCTTC	CASSLGTWRGPYNEQFF
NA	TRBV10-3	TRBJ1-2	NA	TGTGCCATCAGTGACCCGAGGGGGTTAAGGGGCTACACTTTC	CAISDPRGLRGYTF
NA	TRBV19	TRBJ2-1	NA	TGTGCCAGTAGTATAGCACAGCGGGTGATCTTC	CASSIAQRVIF
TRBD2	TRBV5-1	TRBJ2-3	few	TGCGCCAGCAGCATTCGGGCCAGCGGGGGGACAGATACGCAGTATTTT	CASSIRASGGTDTQYF
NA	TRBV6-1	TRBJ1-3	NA	TGTGCCAGCAGTGAACTGGACAGCTCTGGAAACACCATATATTTT	CASSELDSSGNTIYF
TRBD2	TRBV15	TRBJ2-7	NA	TGTGCCACCAGCAGAGATGCGACTAGCTTCTACGAGCAGTACTTC	CATSRDATSFYEQYF
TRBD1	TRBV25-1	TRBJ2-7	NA	TGTGCCAGCAGAGGGTCCGGGACAGGGGGCTCGAGAAGTGGCGAGCAGTACTTC	CASRGSGTGGSRSGEQYF
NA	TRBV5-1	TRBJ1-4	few	TGCGCCAGCAGCTCCCAAGGGGTGGGTGAAAAACTGTTTTTT	CASSSQGVGEKLFF
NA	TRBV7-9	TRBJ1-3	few	TGTGCCAGCAGCCACATACAGGCGTATTCTGGAAACACCATATATTTT	CASSHIQAYSGNTIYF
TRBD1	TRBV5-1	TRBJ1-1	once	TGCGCCAGCAGCGTGGGGACAGCCGGCACTGAAGCTTTCTTT	CASSVGTAGTEAFF
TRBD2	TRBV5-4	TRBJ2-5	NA	TGTGCCAGCAGCTTGAGCAGGACTAGCGGAGAGACCCAGTACTTC	CASSLSRTSGETQYF
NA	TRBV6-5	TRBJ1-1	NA	TGTGCCAGCAGTCCAACATTACAGGGAGTCGCTTTCTTT	CASSPTLQGVAFF
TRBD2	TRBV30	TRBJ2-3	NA	TGTGCCTGGAGCGGTGAGGGGAGGGCCATAGATACGCAGTATTTT	CAWSGEGRAIDTQYF
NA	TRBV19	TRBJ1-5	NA	TGTGCCAGTAGTATAGTAGGGGAAGGGGCCCATCAGCCCCAGCATTTT	CASSIVGEGAHQPQHF
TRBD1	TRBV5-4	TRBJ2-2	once	TGTGCCAGCAGCCGGGACAGCAACACCGGGGAGCTGTTTTTT	CASSRDSNTGELFF
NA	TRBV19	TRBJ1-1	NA	TGTGCCAGTAGTATAGGTCGGGGGGGATCGGCTGAAGCTTTCTTT	CASSIGRGGSAEAFF
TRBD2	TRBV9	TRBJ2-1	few	TGTGCCAGCAGCGAGAGGGAACTAGCGGACTTGTTGGCCTACAATGAGCAGTTCTTC	CASSERELADLLAYNEQFF
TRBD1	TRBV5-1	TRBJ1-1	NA	TGCGCCAGCCGAGGGACAGGTGAAAACACTGAAGCTTTCTTT	CASRGTGENTEAFF